This record looks at one T cell receptor beta chain sequence and its context. The data stem from a study of blood T cell repertoires in COVID-19. The data were produced by immunoSEQ multiplex PCR, yet TCRdb's version contains in-frame clones alone and is incomplete. The data hold 60,000 or so clones, with 89% observed a single time. V was clipped by 4 bases and J by 4 bases; unmatched bases: 7. The CDR3 runs to 15 residues. Germline-derived CDR1 and CDR2 are LNHDA and SQIVND (reference sequence). The specimen sequenced was peripheral blood. This TCR derives from a woman in her fifties or sixties with active COVID-19. The chain joins TRBV19 to TRBJ2-1, with 7 bases that match TRBD2. In nucleotides, the CDR3 is TGTGCCAGTAGTACCGATTCGGGGGGTTACAATGAGCAGTTCTTC. The encoded protein is CASSTDSGGYNEQFF.